Reported below is one T cell receptor beta chain. Its antigen remains undetermined. There are no base qualities to consult, and no much larger clone falls within one base. The data are from a study of shared clonotypes between healthy human individuals (dated by TCRdb to 2019 to 2021). Context from the whole study: The cohort included three men and a couple of women between 18 and 49 years of age. Leukapheresis yielded between about 0.94 and 8.9 billion PBMCs per donor. Blood TCR repertoires of a handful of healthy adults were deeply sequenced to estimate repertoire size and the extent of clonotype sharing between individuals. For each donor, CD4 naive and CD4 memory were each given three plates, CD8 naive was given two plates, and CD8 memory was given one plate. Different laboratories and diverse techniques were used to prepare libraries and sequence TCR repertoires, to increase sequencing depth and limit assay-specific biases. Broad study findings and their caveats: Sampling was restricted to blood, and TCR repertoires in tissues likely differ from the TCR repertoires found in blood. The small number of donors limited the genetic and exposure-history diversity represented. Rarefaction of sorted-subset datasets indicated incomplete sequencing despite the large sequencing depth. Compared with non-shared clonotypes, the clonotypes found in all four sorted-subset donors had higher generation probabilities. About 5% of naive CD4, 3.5% of naive CD8, approximately 2.2% of memory CD4, and over 0.35% of memory CD8 clonotypes were shared across several donors. Larger estimated clonotype richness was generally found for naive subsets than for memory subsets. Based on pairwise subsampling, the degree of clonotype sharing among donors was expected to be affected by sequencing depth.

The donors were healthy, HIV-negative adults who had no recently reported acute infections or vaccinations. Every donor was a Caucasian adult living in Nashville, Tennessee, USA. CD4+ T cells were enriched by magnetic negative selection, after which naive cells were positively selected on CD45RA and the negative fraction was taken as the memory subset. After blood collection by leukapheresis, PBMCs were isolated using Ficoll-Histopaque density gradient centrifugation and then cryopreserved in the vapor phase of liquid nitrogen. Analytical flow cytometry was used to check the purity and quantity of each magnetically sorted T cell population. Each sorted fraction had its genomic DNA isolated and then quantified by UV absorbance on a Nanodrop 2000c. Using the deep immunoSEQ assay, multiplex PCR amplified TCR CDR3 regions from genomic DNA. Extracted genomic DNA from each cell subset was distributed evenly across all wells of several immunoSEQ 96-well plates, and each plate was treated as a replicate. For sorted subsets, around 200 ng genomic DNA, equal to 30,000 or so T cell genomes, was loaded into each replicate PCR. Purified libraries were quantified with a Qubit 3.0 fluorometer, sized on a Bioanalyzer 2100, and re-quantified with the KAPA Library Quantification kit. Every immunoSEQ 96-well plate was sequenced on a dedicated single-read 150-cycle Illumina NextSeq 550 flow cell. For the original study's pipeline: Because only junctional sequences without quality scores were contained in the immunoSEQ output, filtering matching that applied to full-length reads could not be performed. To assign V/J genes and CDR3, sequences were annotated using PyIR, a Python wrapper for IgBLAST v1.9, with IMGT germline references. Reads were filtered out if the reads had weak V/J assignments (E-value above 1e-6), no CDR3, stop codons, out-of-frame junctions, or ambiguous translated residues. V3J clonotypes were defined by identical inferred V gene, J gene, and CDR3 amino acid sequence. To compute the percentage overlap between repertoires, the number of shared unique clonotypes was divided by the size of the smaller repertoire. RTK rarefaction, the Chao1 estimator, and Recon v2.1 estimates of unobserved clonotypes were used to assess repertoire richness. Generation probabilities for all TCRbeta clonotypes obtained by the gDNA method from a handful of donors were computed using OLGA. In TCRdb, the immuneACCESS table is reduced to in-frame sequences with V and J assigned. These tables do not hold every clone; where another copy was compared, an unresolved V gene accounts for under half, and the others remain unexplained. V and J calls plus clone size are reproduced from that table; the DNA served to infer D and trimming. Present in this sample are millions of clones, over 85% of which were seen just once. The top ten hold 0.11% to 0.15% of the sample.

V ends up 0 bases short and J 14 bases short, with an unmatched junction base count of 10. The CDR3, cysteine through phenylalanine, is 15 amino acids long. The sequence is cut down to CDR3 DNA, 45 bases in frame from base 1. Reading the germline V gene gives CDR1 MNHEY and CDR2 SVGAGI. Sequencing was performed on naive CD4+ T cells sorted from blood. What the cell subset or site label conveys for this sample: CD45RA+ positively selected. This receptor was obtained from a man aged 18 to 35 in good health. The rearrangement joined TRBV6-5 to TRBJ1-6; 7 bases in the middle match TRBD1. The DNA sequence follows: TGTGCCAGCAGTTACTCCCTGACAGGGAGGGCCACCCTCCACTTT. Translated, it reads CASSYSLTGRATLHF.